This T cell receptor (beta chain) comes out of a study of shared clonotypes between healthy human individuals. Here immunoSEQ multiplex PCR was the method, and the copy in TCRdb shows in-frame clones only, minus some. The sample has about 2.3 million clones; approximately 90% are singletons. V was clipped by 4 bases and J by 7 bases; unmatched bases: 11. CDR3 length: 17 amino acids. Germline lookup yields CDR1 SGHRS and CDR2 YFSETQ. Sequenced material: naive CD4+ T cells from PBMCs. Subset noted: CD45RA+ positively selected. This receptor was identified in a man aged 18 to 30 in good health. Some clones in this sample may be carry-over from other donors' samples. The chain joins TRBV5-1 to TRBJ2-5; TRBD2 agrees at 15 bases. CDR3 region: CASSGDGLAGGPGTQYF. The CDR3 DNA reads TGCGCCAGCAGCGGGGACGGACTAGCGGGAGGGCCAGGGACCCAGTACTTC.